This entry is about one T cell receptor beta chain. Its specificity is not known. TCRdb's table, derived via immunoSEQ multiplex PCR, lists solely in-frame clones and lacks some. Among around 72,000 clones listed, approximately 85% were seen once. The data are from a study of T cell responses to AZD1222 COVID-19 vaccine. CDR1 LGHDT and CDR2 YNNKEL come from the germline V gene (reference sequence). This CDR3 spans 15 amino acids. V was trimmed by 4 bases and J by 6 bases, leaving 13 bases between them. Overall study results and limits: At study baseline, merely five or six AZD1222 recipients were seropositive. CD4 TCRs covered the whole spike, strongest at regions 160-218 and 743-854. Repertoires were sampled only after the peak T cell response.

The sample in question was peripheral blood, obtained on day 0 of AZD1222 vaccination. The V call is TRBV3-1 (or the pseudogene TRBV3-2), the J call TRBJ1-6; D is possibly TRBD1 (6 bases). This sequence originates from an adult in good health. The chain's CDR3 is CASSPSQGTNSPLHF. The CDR3 bases are TGTGCCAGCAGCCCGAGTCAGGGGACTAATTCACCCCTCCACTTT.